One and the same sample provided the 9 T cell receptor beta chains below, sequenced in a study of shared clonotypes between healthy human individuals. The naive CD8 fraction comprised CD45RO-negative cells positively selected for CCR7 and excluded terminally differentiated effector memory CD45RA+ cells. Clones were sequenced by immunoSEQ multiplex PCR, and TCRdb holds only the in-frame ones, with some missing. Among about 680,000 clones listed, 92% were seen once. Sequenced sample: naive CD8+ T cells sorted from blood. These receptors were collected from a man between 25 and 39 years old in good health.

The V and J genes are TRBV5-1 and TRBJ2-5; D remains ambiguous. CDR1 SGHRS and CDR2 YFSETQ come from the germline V gene. Trimming cost V 5 bases and J 2 bases, with 28 bases left between them. The CDR3 covers 19 residues. In DNA, the CDR3 is TGCGCCAGCAGTTTCCCCTGGTCAGAGCCGCCCCATACTCAAGAGACCCAGTACTTC. Translated, it gives CASSFPWSEPPHTQETQYF.

Written as DNA, the CDR3 is TGCGCCAGCAGCCCTAATCCGACAGGGGGTCTTGGCTACACCTTC. It is translated as CASSPNPTGGLGYTF. This sequence joins TRBV4-3 and TRBJ1-2, with 9 bases fitting TRBD1. Germline V lookup: CDR1 LGHNA, CDR2 YSLEER. J lost 7 bases, V lost 4 bases, and 10 bases had no gene match. The CDR3 length is 15 residues.

Points on this clone: Other DNA sequences in the same sample also yield this CDR3. The chain links TRBV27 to TRBJ2-1, with D hard to call. The germline V and J ends were trimmed by 6 bases and 5 bases, with 11 bases remaining between them. CDR3 length equals 13 residues. The germline V gene encodes CDR1 MNHEY and CDR2 SMNVEV (reference sequence). The CDR3 here is CASSLGRDNEQFF. The CDR3 bases are TGTGCCAGCAGCTTGGGCAGAGACAATGAGCAGTTCTTC.

There are a few counts of this clone. The CDR3 coding sequence is TGTGCCAGCATGGGCATTACCGGGGAGCTGTTTTTT. As protein: CASMGITGELFF. This sequence joins TRBV7-9 and TRBJ2-2; D gene unclear. Trimming removed 7 bases from V and 5 bases from J, with 8 bases in between. CDR3 length: 12 residues. Germline V gene lookup returns CDR1 SEHNR and CDR2 FQNEAQ (reference sequence).

The chain joins TRBV5-6 to TRBJ2-7, with 7 bases that match TRBD1. The CDR3 runs to 13 residues. Germline V lookup: CDR1 SGHDT, CDR2 YYEEEE. V lost 7 bases and J lost 5; bases outside the gene matches: 9. DNA for the CDR3: TGTGCCAGCGGCCGGGACAGCCCCCACGAGCAGTACTTC. It specifies CASGRDSPHEQYF.

Comment on this clone: Other nucleotide sequences in the sample specify the same CDR3. CDR3 nucleotides: TGTGCCAGCAGCCCAACAGGGAACACTGAAGCTTTCTTT. Translation gives CASSPTGNTEAFF. J is TRBJ1-1 and V is TRBV7-9; tentative D call: TRBD1 (5 bases). Germline CDR1 is SEHNR and CDR2 is FQNEAQ (reference sequence). The CDR3 extends over 13 amino acids. V dropped 5 bases and J dropped 1 base, with 8 bases sitting between them.

This clone was observed a handful of times. The rearrangement joins TRBV7-8 to TRBJ1-5; D call uncertain. V lost 4 bases, J lost 9 bases, and 19 bases lay in between. The CDR3 sequence is 15 residues long. Germline CDR1 reads SGHVS; CDR2 reads FQNEAQ. The chain's CDR3 is CASSYPSDGQAPQHF. As DNA, the CDR3 is TGTGCCAGCAGCTATCCCTCGGACGGCCAAGCGCCCCAGCATTTT.

V is TRBV13 and J is TRBJ2-2; 9 positions match TRBD1. The CDR3 is 14 amino acids. Germline V lookup: CDR1 PRHDT, CDR2 FYEKMQ (reference sequence). CDR3: CATRDRENTGELFF. The CDR3 DNA reads TGTGCTACACGGGACAGGGAGAACACCGGGGAGCTGTTTTTT.

This CDR3 is CASTEIVRETQYF. As DNA, the CDR3 is TGTGCCAGCACCGAGATAGTTCGAGAGACCCAGTACTTC. V gene TRBV6-6 combines with J gene TRBJ2-5; D ambiguous. Trimming took off 7 bases at V and 4 bases at J, with 13 bases between the two ends. This CDR3 comprises 13 residues. Germline lookup yields CDR1 MNHNY and CDR2 SVGAGI (reference sequence).